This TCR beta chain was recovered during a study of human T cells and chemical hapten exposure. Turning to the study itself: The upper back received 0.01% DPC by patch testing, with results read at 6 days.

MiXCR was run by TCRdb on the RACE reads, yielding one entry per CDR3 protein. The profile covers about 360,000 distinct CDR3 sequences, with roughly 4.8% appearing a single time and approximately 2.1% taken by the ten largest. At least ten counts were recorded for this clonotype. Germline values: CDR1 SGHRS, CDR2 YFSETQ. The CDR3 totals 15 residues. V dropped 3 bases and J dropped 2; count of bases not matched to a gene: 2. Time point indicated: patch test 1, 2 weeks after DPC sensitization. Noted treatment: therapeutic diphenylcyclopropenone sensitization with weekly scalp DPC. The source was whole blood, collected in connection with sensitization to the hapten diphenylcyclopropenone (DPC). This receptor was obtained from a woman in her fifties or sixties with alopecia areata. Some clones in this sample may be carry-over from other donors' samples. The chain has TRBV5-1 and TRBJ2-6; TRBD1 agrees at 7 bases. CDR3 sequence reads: CASSSDRAGANVLTF. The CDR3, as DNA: TGCGCCAGCAGCTCTGACAGGGCTGGGGCCAACGTCCTGACTTTC.